This T cell receptor (beta chain) was identified in a study of chemoradiotherapy in HPV16-positive cancers. Germline-derived CDR1 and CDR2 are LNHDA and SQIVND (reference sequence). V was trimmed by 8 bases and J by 6 bases, leaving 11 bases between them. The CDR3 has 12 amino acids. Overall study results and limits: In HPV16-positive patients, HPV-responsive T-cell expansion tracked better recurrence-free survival.

On this clone itself: Its antigen is still unknown.

Some clones are missing from TCRdb's copy, which holds only in-frame ones; the method was immunoSEQ multiplex PCR. In the table there are 20,000 to 30,000 clones, more than 80% of which are singletons. Sequencing was performed on blood, taken from a patient who underwent chemoradiotherapy. This receptor was taken from a human donor with HPV-associated anogenital cancer. V gene TRBV19 combines with J gene TRBJ1-5; D call uncertain. Here the CDR3 reads CASAVGFQPQHF. Here the CDR3 DNA reads TGTGCCAGTGCCGTAGGCTTTCAGCCCCAGCATTTT.